The clone carrying this T cell receptor beta chain was picked up many times. Germline V gene sequence: CDR1 SGHKS, CDR2 YYEKEE (reference sequence). CDR3 length: 13 residues. The V gene lost 6 bases and the J gene lost 3 bases, with 12 bases spanning the gap. Generated by immunoSEQ multiplex PCR, the TCRdb table keeps only in-frame clones and is missing some. The data show 450,000 to 550,000 clones, more than 65% seen once. These data are taken from a study of shared clonotypes between healthy human individuals. Unsorted samples relied on 80 million to 90 million PBMCs, which served as the source of genomic DNA.

Sequenced: PBMCs. The receptor's source is a woman in her forties in good health. Some clones in this sample may be carry-over from other donors' samples. This rearrangement joins TRBV5-5 to TRBJ1-1; D remains unclear. The CDR3 region has the DNA TGTGCCAGCACCCGGACCGAGTACACTGAAGCTTTCTTT. Encoded protein: CASTRTEYTEAFF.